This passage covers 13 T cell receptor beta chains from one sample sequenced in a study of OX40 agonist ivuxolimab in advanced cancers. Repertoires were generated with immunoSEQ multiplex PCR, while TCRdb's copy carries only in-frame clones and drops some. The sample records around 86,000 clones, more than 75% being singletons. The specimen was CD4+ or CD8+ T cells sorted from blood, collected in a trial of the OX40 agonist ivuxolimab. The origin of the receptors is an adult with an advanced solid tumor such as melanoma, head and neck, liver or kidney cancer.

This clone was seen repeatedly, ten times or more. This chain uses TRBV30 with TRBJ1-1; D is unclear. The CDR3 length is 13 residues. Trimming removed 4 bases at V and 4 bases at J, with 13 bases between. The germline V gene has CDR1 GTSNPN and CDR2 SVGIG (reference sequence). CDR3 sequence (DNA): TGTGCCTGGAAAAGGGTGAAGGCCACTGAAGCTTTCTTT. It translates to CAWKRVKATEAFF.

DNA for the CDR3: TGTGCCAGCAGTGAGGGCCTAGCGGGGGGGTATGAGACCCAGTACTTC. Protein sequence: CASSEGLAGGYETQYF. The chain carries TRBV2 and TRBJ2-5; 12 nucleotides agree with TRBD2. Germline V lookup: CDR1 SNHLY, CDR2 FYNNEI. The CDR3 has 16 amino acids. Trimming took 3 bases from V and 5 from J; bases not matched to a gene: 7.

The V call is TRBV2, the J call TRBJ2-2; tentative D call: TRBD2 (5 bases). Trimming cost V 8 bases and J 8 bases, with 18 bases left between them. This CDR3 region has 14 residues. The germline V gene has CDR1 SNHLY and CDR2 FYNNEI. The CDR3 DNA is TGTGCCAGCTCTCCCGTGGGAGAAGCTGGGGAGCTGTTTTTT. Translation: CASSPVGEAGELFF.

The chain recombines TRBV10-3 with TRBJ2-5; D gene uncertain. This CDR3 is 13 amino acids long. The germline V and J ends were trimmed by 11 bases and 1 base, with 14 bases remaining between them. Per germline, CDR1 ENHRY and CDR2 SYGVKD. Here the CDR3 DNA reads TGTGCCTCTGTGGAACAGCTCCAAGAGACCCAGTACTTC. Translation: CASVEQLQETQYF.

This chain joins TRBV6-5 and TRBJ1-5, with D uncertain. V was cut by 0 bases and J by 2 bases, with 8 bases left in between. Germline V CDR1 and CDR2: MNHEY, SVGAGI. The CDR3 runs to 15 residues. CDR3 residues: CASSYSPAGNQPQHF. The CDR3 nucleotides are TGTGCCAGCAGTTACTCCCCAGCCGGCAATCAGCCCCAGCATTTT.

The gene calls are TRBV28 and TRBJ1-3; D not resolved. CDR1 MDHEN and CDR2 SYDVKM come from the germline V gene. Trimming removed 3 bases from V and 5 bases from J, with 8 bases in between. There are 13 residues in the CDR3. In DNA form, the CDR3 reads TGTGCCAGCAGTTTCGAAAGTAGAAACACCATATATTTT. It encodes CASSFESRNTIYF. Full variable domain (missing parts from reference TRBV28 and TRBJ1-3): DVKVTQSSRYLVKRTGEKVFLECVQDMDHENMFWYRQDPGLGLRLIYFSYDVKMKEKGDIPEGYSVSREKKERFSLILESASTNQTSMYLCASSFESRNTIYFGEGSWLTVV.

Written as DNA, the CDR3 is TGTGCCAGCAGTGCTTACAGGGAGAGAGGCGGGGAGCTGTTTTTT. It encodes CASSAYRERGGELFF. The V call is TRBV27, the J call TRBJ2-2; possible D gene TRBD1, 6 bases. Trimming stripped 5 bases from V and 7 bases from J, with 17 bases between. Per the germline V gene, CDR1 is MNHEY and CDR2 is SMNVEV (reference sequence). The CDR3 is 15 residues long.

The chain combines TRBV6-5 with TRBJ2-6, with D maybe TRBD1 (6 bases). V was pared by 4 bases and J by 4 bases, with 11 bases between. There are 15 residues in the CDR3. CDR1 is MNHEY, CDR2 SVGAGI, per germline. CDR3 sequence: CASSFLDRGANVLTF. The CDR3 region has the DNA TGTGCCAGCAGTTTCCTCGACAGGGGGGCCAACGTCCTGACTTTC.

V usage is TRBV5-1 and J usage is TRBJ2-5; 7 nucleotides align to TRBD1. The CDR3 runs 15 residues. Unmatched junction bases numbered 11, after V lost 4 bases and J lost 5 bases. Germline values: CDR1 SGHRS, CDR2 YFSETQ. CDR3 residues: CASSPSGQLGETQYF. DNA of the CDR3: TGCGCCAGCAGCCCGTCGGGACAGCTGGGGGAGACCCAGTACTTC. The variable domain in full, completed from reference TRBV5-1 and TRBJ2-5, reads KAGVTQTPRYLIKTRGQQVTLSCSPISGHRSVSWYQQTPGQGLQFLFEYFSETQRNKGNFPGRFSGRQFSNSRSEMNVSTLELGDSALYLCASSPSGQLGETQYFGPGTRLLVL.

This clone showed up just once. The rearrangement links TRBV9 to TRBJ2-5, with TRBD2 identical over 11 bases. Germline V gene sequence: CDR1 SGDLS, CDR2 YYNGEE. V gave up 0 bases and J gave up 5 bases; unmatched junction bases: 9. This CDR3 spans 17 amino acids. The CDR3 spells CASSVGSSGGARETQYF. The DNA for the CDR3 is TGTGCCAGCAGCGTAGGGAGTAGCGGGGGGGCCAGGGAGACCCAGTACTTC.

The chain is built from TRBV7-9 and TRBJ2-3; 10 nucleotides align to TRBD1. CDR3 size: 14 residues. Germline CDR1 SEHNR, CDR2 FQNEAQ (reference sequence). The trim removed 4 bases at V and 5 bases at J, leaving 3 bases unmatched. Written as DNA, the CDR3 is TGTGCCAGCAGCTCGGACAGGGGGAGAGATACGCAGTATTTT. Amino acids: CASSSDRGRDTQYF.

The CDR3 coding sequence is TGTGCCAGCAGCGACAGCTACGAGCAGTACTTC. Its protein is CASSDSYEQYF. This chain links TRBV2 with TRBJ2-7; possible D gene TRBD1, 5 bases. The CDR3 sequence is 11 residues long. Germline CDR1 SNHLY, CDR2 FYNNEI. V was pared by 6 bases and J by 3 bases, with 6 bases between.

This CDR3 is CASSVEGTGYGYTF. CDR3 nucleotide sequence: TGTGCCAGCAGCGTAGAGGGGACGGGCTATGGCTACACCTTC. V gene TRBV9 combines with J gene TRBJ1-2; TRBD1 might be the D (5 bases). The germline V gene has CDR1 SGDLS and CDR2 YYNGEE. The CDR3 spans 14 residues. V lost 0 bases, J lost 4 bases, and 10 bases lay in between.